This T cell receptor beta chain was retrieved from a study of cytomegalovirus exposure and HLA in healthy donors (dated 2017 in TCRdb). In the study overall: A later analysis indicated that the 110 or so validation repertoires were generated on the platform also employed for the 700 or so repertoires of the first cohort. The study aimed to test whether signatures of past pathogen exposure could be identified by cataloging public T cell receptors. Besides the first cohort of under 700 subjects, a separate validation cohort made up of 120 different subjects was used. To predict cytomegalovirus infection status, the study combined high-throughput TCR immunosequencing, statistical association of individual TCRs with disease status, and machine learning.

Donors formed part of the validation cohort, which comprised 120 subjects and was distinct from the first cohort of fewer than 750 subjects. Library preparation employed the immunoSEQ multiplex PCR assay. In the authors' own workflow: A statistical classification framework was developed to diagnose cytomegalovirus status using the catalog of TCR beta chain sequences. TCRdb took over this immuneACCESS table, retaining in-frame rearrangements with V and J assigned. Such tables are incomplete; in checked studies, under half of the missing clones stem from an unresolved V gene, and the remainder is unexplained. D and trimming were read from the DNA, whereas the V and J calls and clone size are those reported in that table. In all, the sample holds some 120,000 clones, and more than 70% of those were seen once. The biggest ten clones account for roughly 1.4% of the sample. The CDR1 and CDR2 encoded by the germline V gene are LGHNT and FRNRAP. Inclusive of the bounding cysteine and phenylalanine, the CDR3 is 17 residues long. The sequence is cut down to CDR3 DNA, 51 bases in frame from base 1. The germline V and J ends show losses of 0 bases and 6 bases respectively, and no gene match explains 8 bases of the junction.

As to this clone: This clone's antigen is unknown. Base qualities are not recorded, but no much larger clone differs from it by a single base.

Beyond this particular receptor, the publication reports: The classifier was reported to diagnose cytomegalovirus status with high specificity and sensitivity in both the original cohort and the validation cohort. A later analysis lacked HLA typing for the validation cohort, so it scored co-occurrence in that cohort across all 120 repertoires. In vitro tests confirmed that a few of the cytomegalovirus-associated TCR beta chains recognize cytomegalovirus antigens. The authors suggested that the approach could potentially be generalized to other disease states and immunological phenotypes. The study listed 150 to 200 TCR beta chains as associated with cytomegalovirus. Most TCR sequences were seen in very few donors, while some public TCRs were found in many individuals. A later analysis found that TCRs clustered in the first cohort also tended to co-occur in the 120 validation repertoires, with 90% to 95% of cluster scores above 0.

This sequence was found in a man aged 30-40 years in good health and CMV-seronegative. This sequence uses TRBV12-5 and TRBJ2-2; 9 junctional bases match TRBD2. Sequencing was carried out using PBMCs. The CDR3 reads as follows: CASGLVTSGRSPGELFF. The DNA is TGTGCTAGTGGTTTGGTAACCAGCGGGAGGTCCCCCGGGGAGCTGTTTTTT.